This T cell receptor (beta chain) comes out of a study of T cells after yellow fever vaccination. Across the whole study: It was SMART-Seq v4 Ultra Low Input that prepared the fractions with low cell numbers. General study results and limits: Post-booster reappearance was seen for most primary-vaccination clones (just under 97% CD4, about 88% CD8).

Template switching with 5'RACE generated the TCR cDNA and added a universal primer site and UMIs. MiXCR was run by TCRdb on the 5' RACE reads, yielding one entry per CDR3 protein. Of 250,000 or so distinct CDR3 sequences in the sample, approximately 3.5% are singletons; the top ten hold 15% to 20%. There are many counts of this clonotype. What it binds is unknown. The TCR sequence derives from a man younger than 30 who received the YFV17D yellow fever vaccine. The sequencing here drew on PBMCs, taken 15 days after the yellow fever booster vaccination.

CDR3 coding DNA: TGCGCCAGCGGGAATGTCGAGGACGGGGGGCTTACAGATACGCAGTATTTT. Its translation is CASGNVEDGGLTDTQYF. J is TRBJ2-3 and V is TRBV5-1, with a weak D call TRBD2 (7 bases). The V end lost 7 bases, the J end lost 3 bases, and 24 bases lay between the germline ends. This CDR3 is 17 amino acids long. The germline CDR1 and CDR2 sequences are SGHRS and YFSETQ.